This TCR beta chain was obtained from a study of T-cell reconstitution after alpha-beta-depleted transplantation in children. In its sample, this clonotype was seen many times. Using unique molecular identifiers, the investigators prepared the TCRbeta library. TCRdb re-called the PCR reads with MiXCR, one entry per CDR3 protein. The sample lists over 200,000 distinct CDR3 sequences, about a tenth occurring once. Germline-derived CDR1 and CDR2 are SGHTA and FQGNSA. Trimming took 6 bases from V and 3 from J, leaving 8 bases between them. This CDR3 has 12 residues. The V call is TRBV7-2, the J call TRBJ2-5; D is tentatively TRBD1 or TRBD2 (5 bases each). Source: PBMCs, taken before TCRalphabeta/CD19-depleted stem cell transplant. This TCR derives from a child younger than two with acute myeloid leukemia, due to receive a stem cell transplant. The CDR3 DNA reads TGTGCCAGCAGTCAGGGAGAAGAGACCCAGTACTTC. Amino acid sequence: CASSQGEETQYF.